This T cell receptor (beta chain) was identified in a study of T cell responses to AZD1222 COVID-19 vaccine. Findings and limits, study-wide: Spike was spanned by vaccine-associated CD4 TCRs, with dominance at 160-218 and 743-854. Reportedly, close to half of spike-specific TCRs are directed against unmutated variant regions.

Germline values: CDR1 SGHRS, CDR2 YFSETQ. CDR3 size: 17 residues. The J segment lost 0 bases and the V segment lost 1 base, leaving 8 bases of the junction unmatched. The table came from immunoSEQ multiplex PCR; TCRdb's copy has only in-frame clones and leaves some out. The repertoire has 80,000 to 100,000 clones, nearly 90% of them found once; the top ten carry about an eighth. About this clone: Its antigen is undetermined.

The source is an adult in good health. The rearrangement joins TRBV5-1 to TRBJ1-1; the match to TRBD1 covers 8 bases. This material consisted of peripheral blood, taken on day 0 of AZD1222 vaccination. In nucleotides, the CDR3 is TGCGCCAGCAGCTTGCCGGACAGGGAGGTTTTGAACACTGAAGCTTTCTTT. Translation gives CASSLPDREVLNTEAFF. The full variable domain, with the rest looked up from reference TRBV5-1 and TRBJ1-1, is KAGVTQTPRYLIKTRGQQVTLSCSPISGHRSVSWYQQTPGQGLQFLFEYFSETQRNKGNFPGRFSGRQFSNSRSEMNVSTLELGDSALYLCASSLPDREVLNTEAFFGQGTRLTVV.